These 7 T cell receptor beta chains were all obtained from the same sample, sequenced in a study of cytomegalovirus exposure and HLA in healthy donors. With 60 Vbeta and 13 Jbeta primers, the PCR was carried out. Profiling relied on immunoSEQ multiplex PCR, and the TCRdb table lists in-frame clones only, not all of them. The data hold roughly 190,000 clones, with over 65% observed a single time. The specimen was PBMCs. Source of these receptors: a man aged 40-50 years in good health and CMV-seropositive.

The CDR3, as DNA: TGTGCCAGCAGTTTGGGGACTAGTGGTCTCTACGAGCAGTACTTC. Protein sequence: CASSLGTSGLYEQYF. The chain joins TRBV28 to TRBJ2-7, with TRBD2 identical over 8 bases. The V gene's germline CDR1 is MDHEN and CDR2 SYDVKM. Trimming at V came to 3 bases and at J to 3 bases, leaving 7 bases not matched to a gene. CDR3 length: 15 residues. Looking up the rest from reference TRBV28 and TRBJ2-7 gives the full variable domain: DVKVTQSSRYLVKRTGEKVFLECVQDMDHENMFWYRQDPGLGLRLIYFSYDVKMKEKGDIPEGYSVSREKKERFSLILESASTNQTSMYLCASSLGTSGLYEQYFGPGTRLTVT.

This clone came up once. The V and J genes are TRBV5-1 and TRBJ2-1; 7 bases fit TRBD2. Trimming cost V 3 bases and J 3 bases; bases outside gene matches: 9. This CDR3 has 16 amino acids. Per germline, CDR1 SGHRS and CDR2 YFSETQ. CDR3 nucleotides: TGCGCCAGCAGCTGGGGCCCGGGGGGAGGCTACAATGAGCAGTTCTTC. Protein sequence: CASSWGPGGGYNEQFF.

In its sample, this clone was seen a few times. V is TRBV5-1 and J is TRBJ2-7; D is possibly TRBD2 (5 bases). In germline, CDR1 is SGHRS, CDR2 YFSETQ. This CDR3 spans 15 amino acids. With 3 bases removed from V and 2 bases from J, the gap between germline ends came to 15 bases. For the CDR3, the DNA is TGCGCCAGCAGCTCCAATTTCGGACTTACCTACGAGCAGTACTTC. Protein product: CASSSNFGLTYEQYF.

The chain employs TRBV4-2 and TRBJ1-6, with 10 bases matching TRBD1. Germline-derived CDR1 and CDR2 are LGHNA and YNFKEQ. V trimming: 2 bases; J trimming: 6 bases; junction bases outside the gene matches: 4. The CDR3 is 16 amino acids. The CDR3: CASSQRQGAGNSPLHF. CDR3 nucleotides: TGTGCCAGCAGCCAAAGACAGGGGGCCGGTAATTCACCCCTCCACTTT.

The J gene is TRBJ2-7, the V gene TRBV29-1; TRBD1 aligns across 9 bases. The trim removed 4 bases at V and 5 bases at J, leaving 6 bases unmatched. CDR1 and CDR2 from the germline V gene are SQVTM and ANQGSEA. The CDR3 contains 13 residues. As DNA, the CDR3 is TGCAGCGTTGTGGGACAGGGTATCCACGAGCAGTACTTC. Translated: CSVVGQGIHEQYF.

This chain uses TRBV14 with TRBJ1-4; possibly TRBD1 for D (5 bases). The CDR3 is made up of 16 amino acids. Germline CDR1 and CDR2: SGHDN and FVKESK. Between the trimmed V and J ends, which lost 1 base and 6 bases, there was a span of 15 bases. The CDR3 here is CASSQGWQGAYEKLFF. CDR3 DNA: TGTGCCAGCAGCCAAGGATGGCAGGGCGCTTATGAAAAACTGTTTTTT.

On this clone itself: Distinct nucleotide sequences in the sample also encode this CDR3. The genes are TRBV10-2 and TRBJ1-1; the D gene is possibly TRBD1 (6 bases). This CDR3 is 13 amino acids long. CDR1 WSHSY and CDR2 SAAADI come from the germline V gene. The V gene lost 6 bases and the J gene lost 8 bases, with 16 bases spanning the gap. CDR3 coding DNA: TGCGCCAGCAGGGGACAAGGGACCACCGAAGCTTTCTTT. This translates into CASRGQGTTEAFF.